These T cell receptor beta chains were read from a single sample in a study of blood T cell repertoires in COVID-19. Assay: immunoSEQ multiplex PCR; the TCRdb copy retains only in-frame clones and omits some. The sample gives around 93,000 clones, 90% of which show up once; 6.5% to 8.5% is in the top ten. Material for sequencing was peripheral blood. The origin of the receptors is a man in his late teens or twenties with COVID-19, enrolled during active disease. The conserved cysteine and the conserved F or W are not part of the CDR3 here. Fields, in order: CDR3 protein, clone size, J gene, V gene. The size entry is marked missing in some rows and otherwise reads once, few, many or a size class.

ASFGQEDRQPQH	-	TRBJ1-5	TRBV6-5
ASSSRTGGWNQPQH	-	TRBJ1-5	TRBV19
SVEDMRGFGEQF	-	TRBJ2-1	TRBV29-1
ASSPSGLAGGLYEQY	once	TRBJ2-7	TRBV6-6
ASSRPTGIIEAF	-	TRBJ1-1	TRBV6-5
ASQGRRSEQY	once	TRBJ2-7	TRBV19
ASSLRGNSLAGEQY	-	TRBJ2-7	TRBV27
ASNQRWAEAKNIQY	-	TRBJ2-4	TRBV28
ASSLDNGVNKY	-	TRBJ2-5	TRBV11-2
AWSTLAGGTHEQY	-	TRBJ2-7	TRBV30
ASSFRRAHGYT	-	TRBJ1-2	TRBV6-2/TRBV6-3
ASSFRGGTEAF	-	TRBJ1-1	TRBV12-3/TRBV12-4
ASSFTGNEAF	-	TRBJ1-1	TRBV13
ASSPGQVYEQY	-	TRBJ2-7	TRBV19
ASSRLLNEQF	-	TRBJ2-1	TRBV11-2
ASSHALVWETQY	few	TRBJ2-5	TRBV14
ASPIGRDLYEQY	-	TRBJ2-7	TRBV7-2
ASSNSGTVSNEQF	-	TRBJ2-1	TRBV28
ASSQDGTGVF	-	TRBJ2-2	TRBV4-1
ASSLIDRGKEKLF	-	TRBJ1-4	TRBV11-3
ASSQDGLVNNEQF	-	TRBJ2-1	TRBV3-1/TRBV3-2
ASSYHSSASYNEQF	-	TRBJ2-1	TRBV6-5
ASSSGAAGFYSQETQY	-	TRBJ2-5	TRBV11-3
ASSFGPSGNTDTQY	once	TRBJ2-3	TRBV13